This T cell receptor (beta chain) was identified in a study of Ad26.COV2.S vaccination and SARS-CoV-2 variants. Sequencing used immunoSEQ multiplex PCR; TCRdb keeps in-frame clones, though not all of them. The table has about 180,000 clones, around 88% seen once. From germline, CDR1 is KGHSH and CDR2 LQKENI. Trimming took 0 bases from V and 6 from J, leaving 14 bases between them. The CDR3 runs to 15 residues. The sequenced sample was peripheral blood, obtained after recovery from COVID-19. The source is a human donor who had recovered from COVID-19. The chain has TRBV18 and TRBJ2-5; D remains unclear. This CDR3 reads CASSPPLGPEKTQYF. The CDR3 DNA reads TGTGCCAGCTCACCACCGTTAGGACCCGAAAAGACCCAGTACTTC.